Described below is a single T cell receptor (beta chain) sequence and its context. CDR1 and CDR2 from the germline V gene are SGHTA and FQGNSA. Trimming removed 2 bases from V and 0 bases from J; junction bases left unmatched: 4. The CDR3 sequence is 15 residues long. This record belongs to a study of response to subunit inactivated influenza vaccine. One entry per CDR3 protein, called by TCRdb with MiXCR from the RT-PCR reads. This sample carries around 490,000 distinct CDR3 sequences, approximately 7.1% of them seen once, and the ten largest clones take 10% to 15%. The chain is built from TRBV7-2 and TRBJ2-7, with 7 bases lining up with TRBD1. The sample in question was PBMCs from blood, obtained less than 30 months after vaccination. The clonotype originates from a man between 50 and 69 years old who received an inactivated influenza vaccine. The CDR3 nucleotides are TGTGCCAGCAGCTTAACAGGGGACGGCTCCTACGAGCAGTACTTC. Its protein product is CASSLTGDGSYEQYF.